One sample yielded the 3 T cell receptor beta chains listed below, sequenced in a study of blood T cell repertoires in COVID-19. Some clones are missing from TCRdb's copy, which holds only in-frame ones; the method was immunoSEQ multiplex PCR. The data contain around 240,000 clones, 70% to 90% of them singletons. Sequencing used PBMCs or T cells enriched from blood (not recorded which). Source of these receptors: a woman between 45 and 60 years old who had recovered from COVID-19.

The chain joins TRBV28 to TRBJ1-4; the D gene is possibly TRBD1 (6 bases). Germline CDR1 MDHEN, CDR2 SYDVKM. This CDR3 region has 14 residues. The V end was cut by 3 bases, the J end by 8 bases, with 13 bases between. The CDR3 sequence is CASSLRGRGEKLFF. CDR3 DNA: TGTGCCAGCAGTTTGCGGGGGCGGGGGGAAAAACTGTTTTTT.

The V call is TRBV28, the J call TRBJ1-5; TRBD1 matches at 9 bases. V shed 6 bases, J shed 0 bases, and the junction held 15 bases outside the gene matches. The V gene's germline CDR1 is MDHEN and CDR2 SYDVKM. There are 19 residues in the CDR3. The CDR3 loop reads CASSPPWTGEFYSNQPQHF. CDR3 DNA: TGTGCCAGCAGCCCCCCCTGGACAGGGGAGTTTTATAGCAATCAGCCCCAGCATTTT.

The chain uses TRBV15 and TRBJ1-2, with D uncertain. Trimming shortened V by 0 bases and J by 7 bases, and 15 bases separated the two germline ends. CDR3 size: 15 residues. Germline V CDR1 and CDR2: LNHNV, YYDKDF (reference sequence). For the CDR3, the DNA is TGTGCCACCAGCAGAGATGTTTCCGGGTTGGCTGGCTACACCTTC. Encoded protein: CATSRDVSGLAGYTF.